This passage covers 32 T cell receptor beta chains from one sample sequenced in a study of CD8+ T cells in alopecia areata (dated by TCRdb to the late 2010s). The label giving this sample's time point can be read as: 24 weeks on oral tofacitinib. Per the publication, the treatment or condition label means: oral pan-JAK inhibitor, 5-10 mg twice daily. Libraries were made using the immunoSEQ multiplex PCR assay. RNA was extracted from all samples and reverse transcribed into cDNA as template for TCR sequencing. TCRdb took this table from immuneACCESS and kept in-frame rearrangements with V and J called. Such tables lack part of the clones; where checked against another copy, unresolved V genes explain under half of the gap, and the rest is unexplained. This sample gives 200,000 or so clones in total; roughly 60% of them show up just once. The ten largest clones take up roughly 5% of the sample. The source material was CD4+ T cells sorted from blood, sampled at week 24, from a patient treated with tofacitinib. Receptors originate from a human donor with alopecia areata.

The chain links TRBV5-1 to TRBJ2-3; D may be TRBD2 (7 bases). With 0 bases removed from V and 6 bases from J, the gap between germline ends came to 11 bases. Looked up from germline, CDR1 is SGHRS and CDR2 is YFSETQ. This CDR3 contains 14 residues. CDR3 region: CASSLEGGEDTQYF. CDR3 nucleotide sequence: TGCGCCAGCAGCTTGGAAGGGGGGGAGGATACGCAGTATTTT.

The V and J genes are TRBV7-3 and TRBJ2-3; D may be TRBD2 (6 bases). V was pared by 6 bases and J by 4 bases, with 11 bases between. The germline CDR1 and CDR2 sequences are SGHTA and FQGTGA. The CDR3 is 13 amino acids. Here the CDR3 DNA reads TGTGCCAGCAGATTACTAGCATCAGATACGCAGTATTTT. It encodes CASRLLASDTQYF.

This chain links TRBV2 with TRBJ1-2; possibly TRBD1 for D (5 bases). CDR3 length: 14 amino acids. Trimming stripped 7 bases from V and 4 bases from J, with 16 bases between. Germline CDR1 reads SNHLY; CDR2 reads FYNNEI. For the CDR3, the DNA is TGTGCCAGCATGGCCCAGGGAGAGATCTATGGCTACACCTTC. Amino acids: CASMAQGEIYGYTF.

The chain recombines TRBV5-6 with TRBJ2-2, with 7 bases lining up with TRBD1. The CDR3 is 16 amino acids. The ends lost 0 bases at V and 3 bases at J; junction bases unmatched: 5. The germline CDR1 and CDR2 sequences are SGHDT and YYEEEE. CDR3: CASSLDRGVHTGELFF. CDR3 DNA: TGTGCCAGCAGCTTGGACAGGGGAGTACACACCGGGGAGCTGTTTTTT.

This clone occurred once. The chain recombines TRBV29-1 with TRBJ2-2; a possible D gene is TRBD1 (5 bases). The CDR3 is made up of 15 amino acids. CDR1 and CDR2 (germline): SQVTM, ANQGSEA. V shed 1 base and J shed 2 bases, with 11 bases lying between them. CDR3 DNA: TGCAGCGTTGAAGTTGAGACAGCCAACACCGGGGAGCTGTTTTTT. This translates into CSVEVETANTGELFF.

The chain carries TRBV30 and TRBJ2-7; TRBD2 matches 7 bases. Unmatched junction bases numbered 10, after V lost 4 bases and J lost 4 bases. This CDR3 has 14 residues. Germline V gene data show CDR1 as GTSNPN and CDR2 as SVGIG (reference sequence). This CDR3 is CAWTGGQEPYEQYF. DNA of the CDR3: TGTGCCTGGACGGGAGGTCAGGAGCCATACGAGCAGTACTTC. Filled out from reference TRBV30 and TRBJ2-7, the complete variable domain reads SQTIHQWPATLVQPVGSPLSLECTVEGTSNPNLYWYRQAAGRGLQLLFYSVGIGQISSEVPQNLSASRPQDRQFILSSKKLLLSDSGFYLCAWTGGQEPYEQYFGPGTRLTVT.

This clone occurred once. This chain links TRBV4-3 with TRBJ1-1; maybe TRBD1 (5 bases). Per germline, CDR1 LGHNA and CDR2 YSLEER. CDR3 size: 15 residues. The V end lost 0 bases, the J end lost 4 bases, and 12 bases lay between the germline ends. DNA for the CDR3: TGCGCCAGCAGCCAAGATTGGGGACTCCCCACTGAAGCTTTCTTT. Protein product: CASSQDWGLPTEAFF.

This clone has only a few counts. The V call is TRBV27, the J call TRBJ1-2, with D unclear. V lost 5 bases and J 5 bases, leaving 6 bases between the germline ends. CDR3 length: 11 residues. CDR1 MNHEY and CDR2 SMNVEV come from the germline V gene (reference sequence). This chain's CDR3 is CASSNGYGYTF. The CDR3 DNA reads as TGTGCCAGCAGTAACGGGTATGGCTACACCTTC.

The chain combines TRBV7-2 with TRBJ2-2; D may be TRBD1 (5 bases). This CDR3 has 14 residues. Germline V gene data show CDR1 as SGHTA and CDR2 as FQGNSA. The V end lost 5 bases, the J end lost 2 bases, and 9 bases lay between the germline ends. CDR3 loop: CASSQGSNTGELFF. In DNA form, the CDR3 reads TGTGCCAGCAGCCAGGGAAGTAACACCGGGGAGCTGTTTTTT.

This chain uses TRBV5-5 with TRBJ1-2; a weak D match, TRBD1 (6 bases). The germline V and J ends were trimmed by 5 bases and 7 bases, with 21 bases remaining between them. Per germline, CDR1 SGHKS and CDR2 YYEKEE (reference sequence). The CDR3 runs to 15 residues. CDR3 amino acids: CASRTDTGISSGYTF. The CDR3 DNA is TGTGCCAGCAGAACGGATACAGGGATTTCCAGTGGCTACACCTTC.

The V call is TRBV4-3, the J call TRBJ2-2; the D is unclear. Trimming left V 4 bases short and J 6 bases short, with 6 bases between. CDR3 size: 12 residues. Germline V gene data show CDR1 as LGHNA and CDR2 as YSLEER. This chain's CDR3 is CASSPRSGELFF. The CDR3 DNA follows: TGCGCCAGCAGCCCCCGCTCCGGGGAGCTGTTTTTT.

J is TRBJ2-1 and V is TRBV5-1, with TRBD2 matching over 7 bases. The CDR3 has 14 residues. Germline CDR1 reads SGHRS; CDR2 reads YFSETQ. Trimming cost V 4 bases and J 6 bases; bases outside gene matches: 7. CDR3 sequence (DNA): TGCGCCAGCAGCCCGCGGGAGCTAGGCAATGAGCAGTTCTTC. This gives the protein CASSPRELGNEQFF.

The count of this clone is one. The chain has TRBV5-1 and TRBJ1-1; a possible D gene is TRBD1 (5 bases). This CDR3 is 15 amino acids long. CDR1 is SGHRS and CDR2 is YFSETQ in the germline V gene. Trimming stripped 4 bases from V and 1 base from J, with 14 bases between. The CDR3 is CASSPQTGKNTEAFF. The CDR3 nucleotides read TGCGCCAGCAGCCCGCAAACAGGAAAGAACACTGAAGCTTTCTTT.

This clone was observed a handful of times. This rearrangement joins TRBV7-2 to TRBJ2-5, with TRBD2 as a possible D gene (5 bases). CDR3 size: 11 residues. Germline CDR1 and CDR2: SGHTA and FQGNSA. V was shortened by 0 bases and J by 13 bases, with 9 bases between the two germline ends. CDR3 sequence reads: CASSLAWTVYF. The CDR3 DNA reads TGTGCCAGCAGCTTAGCCTGGACTGTGTACTTC.

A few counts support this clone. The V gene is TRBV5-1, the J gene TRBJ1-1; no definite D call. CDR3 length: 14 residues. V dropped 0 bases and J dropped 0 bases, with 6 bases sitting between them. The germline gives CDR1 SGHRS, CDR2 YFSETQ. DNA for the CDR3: TGCGCCAGCAGCTTGGACATTATGAACACTGAAGCTTTCTTT. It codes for CASSLDIMNTEAFF. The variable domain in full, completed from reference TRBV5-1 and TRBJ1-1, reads KAGVTQTPRYLIKTRGQQVTLSCSPISGHRSVSWYQQTPGQGLQFLFEYFSETQRNKGNFPGRFSGRQFSNSRSEMNVSTLELGDSALYLCASSLDIMNTEAFFGQGTRLTVV.

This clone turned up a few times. CDR3 amino acids: CASSLSGARETQYF. The CDR3 nucleotides read TGTGCCAGCAGCTTATCTGGGGCGCGGGAGACCCAGTACTTC. The chain joins TRBV9 to TRBJ2-5, with D perhaps TRBD1 (5 bases). From germline, CDR1 is SGDLS and CDR2 YYNGEE. Trimming removed 4 bases from V and 5 bases from J, with 15 bases in between. There are 14 residues in the CDR3.

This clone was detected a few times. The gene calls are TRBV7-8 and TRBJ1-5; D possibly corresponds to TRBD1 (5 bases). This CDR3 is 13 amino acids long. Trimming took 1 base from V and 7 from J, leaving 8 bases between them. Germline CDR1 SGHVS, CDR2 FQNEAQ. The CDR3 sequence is CASSLGRGQPQHF. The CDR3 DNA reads TGTGCCAGCAGCTTAGGACGGGGCCAGCCCCAGCATTTT.

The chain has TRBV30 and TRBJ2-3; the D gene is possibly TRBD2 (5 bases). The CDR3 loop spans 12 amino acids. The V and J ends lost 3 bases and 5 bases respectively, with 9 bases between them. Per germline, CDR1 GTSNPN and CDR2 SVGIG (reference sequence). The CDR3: CAWSLSGDTQYF. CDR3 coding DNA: TGTGCCTGGAGCTTGAGCGGAGATACGCAGTATTTT.

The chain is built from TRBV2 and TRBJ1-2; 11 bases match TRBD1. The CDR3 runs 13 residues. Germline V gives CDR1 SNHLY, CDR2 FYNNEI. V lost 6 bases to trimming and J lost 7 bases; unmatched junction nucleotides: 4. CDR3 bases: TGTGCCAGCAGCATAGGGACAGGGGGTGGCTACACCTTC. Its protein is CASSIGTGGGYTF.

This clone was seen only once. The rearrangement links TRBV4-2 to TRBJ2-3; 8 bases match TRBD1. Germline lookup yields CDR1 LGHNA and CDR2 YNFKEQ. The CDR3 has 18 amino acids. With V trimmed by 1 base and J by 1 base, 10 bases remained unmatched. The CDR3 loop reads CASSQVGSGGAGTDTQYF. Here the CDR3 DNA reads TGTGCCAGCAGCCAAGTGGGGTCAGGGGGCGCCGGCACAGATACGCAGTATTTT.

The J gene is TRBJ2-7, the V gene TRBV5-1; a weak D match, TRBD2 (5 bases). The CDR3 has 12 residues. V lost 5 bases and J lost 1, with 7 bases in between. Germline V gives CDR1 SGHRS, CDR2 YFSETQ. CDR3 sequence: CASRRESYEQYF. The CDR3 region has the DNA TGCGCCAGCAGACGGGAATCCTACGAGCAGTACTTC.

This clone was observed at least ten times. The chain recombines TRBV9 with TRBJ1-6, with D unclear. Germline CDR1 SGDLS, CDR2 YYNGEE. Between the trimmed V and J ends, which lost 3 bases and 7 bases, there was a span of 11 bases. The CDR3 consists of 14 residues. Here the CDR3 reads CASSEHQDNSPLHF. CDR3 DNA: TGTGCCAGCAGCGAGCACCAAGACAATTCACCCCTCCACTTT. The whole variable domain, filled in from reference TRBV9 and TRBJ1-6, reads DSGVTQTPKHLITATGQRVTLRCSPRSGDLSVYWYQQSLDQGLQFLIQYYNGEERAKGNILERFSAQQFPDLHSELNLSSLELGDSALYFCASSEHQDNSPLHFGNGTRLTVT.

The CDR3 sequence is CASSASGGRYEQYF. CDR3 DNA sequence: TGTGCCAGCAGTGCCTCGGGGGGCCGCTACGAGCAGTACTTC. The gene calls are TRBV6-1 and TRBJ2-7, with TRBD2 as a possible D gene (7 bases). V gave up 4 bases and J gave up 3 bases, with 13 bases separating them. The germline CDR1 and CDR2 sequences are MNHNS and SASEGT. The CDR3 consists of 14 residues.

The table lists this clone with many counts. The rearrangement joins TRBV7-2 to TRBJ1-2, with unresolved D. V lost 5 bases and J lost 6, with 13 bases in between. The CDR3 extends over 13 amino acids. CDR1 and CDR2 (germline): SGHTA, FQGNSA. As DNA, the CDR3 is TGTGCCAGCAGCCCCCGGGAAGTAGATGGCTACACCTTC. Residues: CASSPREVDGYTF.

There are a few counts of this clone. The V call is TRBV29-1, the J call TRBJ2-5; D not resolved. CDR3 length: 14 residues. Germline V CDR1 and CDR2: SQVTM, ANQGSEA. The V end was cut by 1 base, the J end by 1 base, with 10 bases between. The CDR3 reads CSVEGPRTQETQYF. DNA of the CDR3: TGCAGCGTTGAAGGACCCCGAACCCAAGAGACCCAGTACTTC.

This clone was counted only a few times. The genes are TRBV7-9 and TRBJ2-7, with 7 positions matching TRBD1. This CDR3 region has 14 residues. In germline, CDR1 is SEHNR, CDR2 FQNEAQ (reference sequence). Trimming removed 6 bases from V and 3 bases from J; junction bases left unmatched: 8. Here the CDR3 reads CASSQGTASYEQYF. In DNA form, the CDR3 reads TGTGCCAGCAGTCAAGGGACAGCGAGCTACGAGCAGTACTTC. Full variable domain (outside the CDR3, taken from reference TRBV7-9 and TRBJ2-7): DTGVSQNPRHKITKRGQNVTFRCDPISEHNRLYWYRQTLGQGPEFLTYFQNEAQLEKSRLLSDRFSAERPKGSFSTLEIQRTEQGDSAMYLCASSQGTASYEQYFGPGTRLTVT.

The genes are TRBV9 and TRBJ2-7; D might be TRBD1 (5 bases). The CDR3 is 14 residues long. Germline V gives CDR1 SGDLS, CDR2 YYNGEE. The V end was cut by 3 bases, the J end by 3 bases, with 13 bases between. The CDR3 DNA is TGTGCCAGCAGCGCCACGCCAGGGCACTACGAGCAGTACTTC. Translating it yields CASSATPGHYEQYF.

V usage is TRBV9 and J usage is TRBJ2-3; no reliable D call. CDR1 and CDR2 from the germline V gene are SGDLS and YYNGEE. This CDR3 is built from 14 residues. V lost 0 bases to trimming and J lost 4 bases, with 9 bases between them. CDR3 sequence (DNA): TGTGCCAGCAGCGTAGCGGCCCAGCCAGATACGCAGTATTTT. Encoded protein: CASSVAAQPDTQYF.

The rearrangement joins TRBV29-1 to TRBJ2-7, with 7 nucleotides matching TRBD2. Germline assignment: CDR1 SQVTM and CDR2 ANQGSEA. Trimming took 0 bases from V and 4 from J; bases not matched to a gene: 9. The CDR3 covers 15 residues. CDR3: CSVEDHAGVPYEQYF. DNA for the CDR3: TGCAGCGTTGAAGATCATGCGGGAGTTCCGTACGAGCAGTACTTC.

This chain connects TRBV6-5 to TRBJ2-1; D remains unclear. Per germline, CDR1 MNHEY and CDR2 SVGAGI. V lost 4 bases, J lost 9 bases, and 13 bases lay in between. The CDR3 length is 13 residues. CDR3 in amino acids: CASSSGAVPEQFF. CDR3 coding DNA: TGTGCCAGCAGTTCCGGAGCCGTTCCTGAGCAGTTCTTC.

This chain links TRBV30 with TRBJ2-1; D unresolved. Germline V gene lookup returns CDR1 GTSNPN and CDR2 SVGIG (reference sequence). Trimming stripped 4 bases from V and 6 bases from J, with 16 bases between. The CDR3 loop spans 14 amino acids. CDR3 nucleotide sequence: TGTGCCTGGACTATCAATAGGTTGTTCAATGAGCAGTTCTTC. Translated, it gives CAWTINRLFNEQFF.

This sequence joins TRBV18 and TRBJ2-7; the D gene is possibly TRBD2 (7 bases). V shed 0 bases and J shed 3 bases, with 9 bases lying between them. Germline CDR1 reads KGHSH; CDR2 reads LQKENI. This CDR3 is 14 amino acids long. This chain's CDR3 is CASSPPGGGYEQYF. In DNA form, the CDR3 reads TGTGCCAGCTCACCACCAGGGGGGGGCTACGAGCAGTACTTC.